This T cell receptor (beta chain) emerged from a study of cytomegalovirus exposure and HLA in healthy donors. Only in-frame clones appear in the TCRdb table, and some are missing; sequencing was by immunoSEQ multiplex PCR. The table lists 90,000 or so clones, roughly 85% of them singletons. Germline lookup yields CDR1 SGHAT and CDR2 FQNNGV. The CDR3 extends over 14 amino acids. Trimming shortened V by 4 bases and J by 0 bases, and 7 bases separated the two germline ends. The sequence was obtained from a man between 18 and 29 years old in good health and CMV-seropositive. The J gene is TRBJ2-1, the V gene TRBV11-2; D remains ambiguous. Input material: PBMCs. The CDR3 DNA sequence: TGTGCCAGCAGCTCCCCTTACTCCTACAATGAGCAGTTCTTC. Translated, it gives CASSSPYSYNEQFF.